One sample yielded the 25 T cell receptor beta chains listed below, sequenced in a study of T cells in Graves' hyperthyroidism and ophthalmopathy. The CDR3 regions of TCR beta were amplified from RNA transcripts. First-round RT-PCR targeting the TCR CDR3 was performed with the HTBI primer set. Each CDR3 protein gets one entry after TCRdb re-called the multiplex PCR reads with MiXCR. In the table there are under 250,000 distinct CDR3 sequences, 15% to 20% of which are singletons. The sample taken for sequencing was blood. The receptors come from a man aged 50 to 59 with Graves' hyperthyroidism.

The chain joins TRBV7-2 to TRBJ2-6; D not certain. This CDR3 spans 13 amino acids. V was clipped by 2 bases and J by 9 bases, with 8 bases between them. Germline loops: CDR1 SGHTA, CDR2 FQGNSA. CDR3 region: CASSLNDYNVLTF. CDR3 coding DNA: TGTGCCAGCAGCTTAAACGATTACAACGTCCTGACTTTC.

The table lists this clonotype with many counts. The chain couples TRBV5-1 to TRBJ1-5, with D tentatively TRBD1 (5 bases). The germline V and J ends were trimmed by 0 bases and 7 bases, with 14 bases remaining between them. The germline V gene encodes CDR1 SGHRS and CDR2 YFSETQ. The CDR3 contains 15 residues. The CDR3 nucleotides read TGCGCCAGCAGCTTGGCGGGGGGAAGTGGGCAGCCCCAGCATTTT. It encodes CASSLAGGSGQPQHF. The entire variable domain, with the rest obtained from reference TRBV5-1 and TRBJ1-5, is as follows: KAGVTQTPRYLIKTRGQQVTLSCSPISGHRSVSWYQQTPGQGLQFLFEYFSETQRNKGNFPGRFSGRQFSNSRSEMNVSTLELGDSALYLCASSLAGGSGQPQHFGDGTRLSIL.

CDR3: CASSYRGQDEQYF. CDR3 nucleotide sequence: TGTGCCAGCAGTTACCGCGGGCAGGACGAGCAGTACTTC. V gene TRBV9 combines with J gene TRBJ2-7; a possible D gene is TRBD2 (5 bases). The germline V gene has CDR1 SGDLS and CDR2 YYNGEE. The germline V and J ends were trimmed by 5 bases and 5 bases, with 14 bases remaining between them. CDR3 length: 13 residues.

The CDR3 is CASPGATGELFF. DNA for the CDR3: TGTGCCAGCCCAGGGGCTACCGGGGAGCTGTTTTTT. The chain recombines TRBV12-3 or TRBV12-4 with TRBJ2-2; weak D call: TRBD1 (6 bases). The CDR3 totals 12 residues. V gave up 8 bases and J gave up 5 bases, with 9 bases separating them.

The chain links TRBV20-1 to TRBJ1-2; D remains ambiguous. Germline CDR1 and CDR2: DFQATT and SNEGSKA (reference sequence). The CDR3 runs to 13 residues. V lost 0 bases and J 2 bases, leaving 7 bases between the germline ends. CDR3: CSARDRENYGYTF. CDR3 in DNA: TGCAGTGCTAGAGATCGCGAAAACTATGGCTACACCTTC.

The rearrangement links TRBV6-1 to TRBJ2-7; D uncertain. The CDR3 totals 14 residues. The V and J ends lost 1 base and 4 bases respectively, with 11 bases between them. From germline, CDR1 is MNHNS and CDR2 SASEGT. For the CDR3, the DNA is TGTGCCAGCAGTGAAGGAGTGGCCCATTACGAGCAGTACTTC. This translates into CASSEGVAHYEQYF.

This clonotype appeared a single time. The CDR3 DNA sequence: TGTGCCAGCAGCTTAGCCGGGACTAGCGGGGGGAATGAGCAGTTCTTC. It codes for CASSLAGTSGGNEQFF. The chain joins TRBV7-9 to TRBJ2-1, with TRBD2 identical over 15 bases. V lost 0 bases to trimming and J lost 7 bases; unmatched junction nucleotides: 1. The V gene's germline CDR1 is SEHNR and CDR2 FQNEAQ (reference sequence). This CDR3 has 16 amino acids.

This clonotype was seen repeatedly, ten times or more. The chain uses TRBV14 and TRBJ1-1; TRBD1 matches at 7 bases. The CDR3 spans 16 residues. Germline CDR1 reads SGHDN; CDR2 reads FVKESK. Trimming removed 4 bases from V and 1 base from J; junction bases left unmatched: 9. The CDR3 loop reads CASSPMTGTANTEAFF. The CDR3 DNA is TGTGCCAGCAGCCCGATGACCGGGACAGCGAACACTGAAGCTTTCTTT.

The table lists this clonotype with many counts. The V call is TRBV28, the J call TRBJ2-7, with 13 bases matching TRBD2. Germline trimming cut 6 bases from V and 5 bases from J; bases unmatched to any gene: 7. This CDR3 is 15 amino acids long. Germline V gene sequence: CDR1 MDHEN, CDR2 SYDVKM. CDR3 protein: CASRLLAGGPHEQYF. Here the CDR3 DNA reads TGTGCCAGCAGATTACTAGCGGGAGGGCCCCACGAGCAGTACTTC.

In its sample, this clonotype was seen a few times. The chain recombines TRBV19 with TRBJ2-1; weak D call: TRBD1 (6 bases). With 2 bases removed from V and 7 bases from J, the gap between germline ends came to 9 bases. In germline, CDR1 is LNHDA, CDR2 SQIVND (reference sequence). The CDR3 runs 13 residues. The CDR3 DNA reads TGTGCCAGTAGTATAAACAGGGAAAATGAGCAGTTCTTC. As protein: CASSINRENEQFF.

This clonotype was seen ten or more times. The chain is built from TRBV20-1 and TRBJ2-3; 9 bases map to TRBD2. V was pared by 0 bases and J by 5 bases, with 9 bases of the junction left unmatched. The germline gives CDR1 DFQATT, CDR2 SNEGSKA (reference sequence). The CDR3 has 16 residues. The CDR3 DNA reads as TGCAGTGCTAGAGATTGGGCTAGCGGGGTGGTAGATACGCAGTATTTT. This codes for CSARDWASGVVDTQYF.

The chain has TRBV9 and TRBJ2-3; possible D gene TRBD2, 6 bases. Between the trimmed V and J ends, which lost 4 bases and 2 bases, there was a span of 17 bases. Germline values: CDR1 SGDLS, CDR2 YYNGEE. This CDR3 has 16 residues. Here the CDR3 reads CASSSGVAAITDTQYF. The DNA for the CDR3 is TGTGCCAGCAGCTCGGGCGTAGCGGCGATCACAGATACGCAGTATTTT.

The CDR3 sequence: CATSSKLGTSGSYEQYF. The CDR3 bases are TGTGCCACCAGCAGCAAACTCGGGACTAGCGGGAGCTACGAGCAGTACTTC. The chain uses TRBV15 and TRBJ2-7, with TRBD2 matching 14 bases. This CDR3 comprises 17 residues. The V gene's germline CDR1 is LNHNV and CDR2 YYDKDF (reference sequence). V shed 3 bases, J shed 3 bases, and the junction held 7 bases outside the gene matches.

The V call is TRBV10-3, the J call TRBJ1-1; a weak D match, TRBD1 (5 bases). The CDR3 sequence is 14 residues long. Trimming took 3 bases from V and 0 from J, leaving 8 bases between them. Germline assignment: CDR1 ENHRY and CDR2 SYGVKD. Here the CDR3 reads CAISDGGVNTEAFF. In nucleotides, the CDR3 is TGTGCCATCAGTGACGGGGGGGTGAACACTGAAGCTTTCTTT.

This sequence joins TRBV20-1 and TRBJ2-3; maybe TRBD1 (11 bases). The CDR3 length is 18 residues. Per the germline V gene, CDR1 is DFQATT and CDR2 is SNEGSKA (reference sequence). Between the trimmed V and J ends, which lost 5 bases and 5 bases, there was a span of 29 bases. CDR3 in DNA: TGCAGTGCTTGGGACAGGGGGGTGCTAGCGGGAGTAGGAGATACGCAGTATTTT. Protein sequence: CSAWDRGVLAGVGDTQYF.

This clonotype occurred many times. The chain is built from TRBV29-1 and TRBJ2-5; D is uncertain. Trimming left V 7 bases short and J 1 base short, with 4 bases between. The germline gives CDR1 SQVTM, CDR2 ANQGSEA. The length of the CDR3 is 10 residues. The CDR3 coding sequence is TGCAGCGCCTCCCAAGAGACCCAGTACTTC. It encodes CSASQETQYF.

The CDR3 reads CASSPRKGAGVEKLFF. CDR3 nucleotide sequence: TGTGCCAGCAGCCCGCGGAAGGGGGCTGGTGTGGAAAAACTGTTTTTT. The gene calls are TRBV3-1 and TRBJ1-4; 7 bases agree with TRBD1. Losses at the gene ends were 4 bases for V and 8 bases for J; bases not matched to a gene: 13. The CDR3 consists of 16 residues. CDR1 is LGHDT, CDR2 YNNKEL, per germline (reference sequence).

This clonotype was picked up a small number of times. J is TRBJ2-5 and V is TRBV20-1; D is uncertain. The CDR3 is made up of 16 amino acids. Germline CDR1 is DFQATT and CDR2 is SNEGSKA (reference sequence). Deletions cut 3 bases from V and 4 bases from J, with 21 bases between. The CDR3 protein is CSARAFGVAELETQYF. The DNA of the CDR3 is TGCAGTGCTAGGGCTTTCGGCGTGGCAGAACTAGAGACCCAGTACTTC.

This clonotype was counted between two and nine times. This CDR3 is CASSSRDSDNSPLHF. CDR3 sequence (DNA): TGCGCCAGCAGCTCCCGGGACAGCGATAATTCACCCCTCCACTTT. The chain has TRBV5-1 and TRBJ1-6, with TRBD1 identical over 7 bases. Germline-derived CDR1 and CDR2 are SGHRS and YFSETQ. With 3 bases clipped from V and 5 bases from J, the junction kept 5 bases outside the gene matches. CDR3 size: 15 residues.

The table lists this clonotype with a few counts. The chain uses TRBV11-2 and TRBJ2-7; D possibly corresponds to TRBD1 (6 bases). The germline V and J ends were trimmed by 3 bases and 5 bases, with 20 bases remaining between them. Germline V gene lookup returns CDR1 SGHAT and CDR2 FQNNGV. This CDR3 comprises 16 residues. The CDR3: CASSFNRDTIDDEQYF. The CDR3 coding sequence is TGTGCCAGCAGCTTTAACCGGGACACCATCGATGACGAGCAGTACTTC.

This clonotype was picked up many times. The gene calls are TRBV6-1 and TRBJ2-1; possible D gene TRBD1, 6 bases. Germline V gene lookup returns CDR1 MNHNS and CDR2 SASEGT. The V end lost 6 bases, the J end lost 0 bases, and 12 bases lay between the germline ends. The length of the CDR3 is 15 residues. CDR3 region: CASRSTGLSYNEQFF. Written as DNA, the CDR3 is TGTGCCAGCAGGTCAACAGGGCTCTCCTACAATGAGCAGTTCTTC.

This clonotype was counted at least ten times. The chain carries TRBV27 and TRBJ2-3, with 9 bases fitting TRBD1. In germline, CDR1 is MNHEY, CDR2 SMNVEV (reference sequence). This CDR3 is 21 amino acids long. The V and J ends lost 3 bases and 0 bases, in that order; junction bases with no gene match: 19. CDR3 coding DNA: TGTGCCAGCAGTTTGGCTAAGGGACAGGGTGGGTTGCGGGTGAGCACAGATACGCAGTATTTT. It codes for CASSLAKGQGGLRVSTDTQYF.

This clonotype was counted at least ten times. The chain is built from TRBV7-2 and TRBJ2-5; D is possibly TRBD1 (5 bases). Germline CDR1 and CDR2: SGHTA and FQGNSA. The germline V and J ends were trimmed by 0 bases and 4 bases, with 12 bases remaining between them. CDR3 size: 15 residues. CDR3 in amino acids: CASSLALQGGETQYF. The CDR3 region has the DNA TGTGCCAGCAGCTTAGCGCTCCAGGGCGGAGAGACCCAGTACTTC.

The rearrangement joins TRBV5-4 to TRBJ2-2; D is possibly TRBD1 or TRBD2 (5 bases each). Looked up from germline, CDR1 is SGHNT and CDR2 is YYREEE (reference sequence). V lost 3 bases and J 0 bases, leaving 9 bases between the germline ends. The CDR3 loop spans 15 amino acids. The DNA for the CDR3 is TGTGCCAGCAGCTCGGGACCTTCGAACACCGGGGAGCTGTTTTTT. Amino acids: CASSSGPSNTGELFF.

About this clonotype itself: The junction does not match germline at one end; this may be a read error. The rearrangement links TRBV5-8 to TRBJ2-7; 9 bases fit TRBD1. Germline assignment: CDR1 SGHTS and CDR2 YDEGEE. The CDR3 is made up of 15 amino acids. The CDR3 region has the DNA TGTGCCAGCATAACCGGGACAGGGTCTCCCTATGAGCAGTACTTC. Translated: CASITGTGSPYEQYF.